The 18 T cell receptor beta chains in this list originate from one sample, sequenced in a study of OX40 agonist ivuxolimab in advanced cancers. The method was immunoSEQ multiplex PCR; TCRdb's version includes in-frame clones alone and lacks a portion of them. In the table there are 90,000 or so clones, approximately 89% of which are singletons. This sample comprised CD4+ or CD8+ T cells sorted from blood, obtained in a trial of the OX40 agonist ivuxolimab. These TCRs come from an adult with an advanced solid tumor such as melanoma, head and neck, liver or kidney cancer.

The gene calls are TRBV4-2 and TRBJ2-3, with D perhaps TRBD1 (5 bases). In germline, CDR1 is LGHNA, CDR2 YNFKEQ. The ends were cut back, 6 bases at V and 2 bases at J, with 12 bases in the middle. The CDR3 spans 14 residues. This CDR3 reads CASRGAGYTDTQYF. CDR3 nucleotide sequence: TGTGCCAGCAGAGGGGCAGGGTACACAGATACGCAGTATTTT.

The chain couples TRBV5-1 to TRBJ1-3; TRBD1 is a possible D gene (6 bases). Germline V gene lookup returns CDR1 SGHRS and CDR2 YFSETQ. The CDR3 spans 15 residues. The V end lost 4 bases, the J end lost 0 bases, and 11 bases lay between the germline ends. CDR3: CASSLGQLSGNTIYF. CDR3 coding DNA: TGCGCCAGCAGCCTGGGACAACTCTCTGGAAACACCATATATTTT.

The gene calls are TRBV30 and TRBJ1-1; 10 nucleotides match TRBD1. The ends lost 5 bases at V and 0 bases at J; junction bases unmatched: 0. The CDR3 sequence is 13 residues long. Germline CDR1 and CDR2: GTSNPN and SVGIG (reference sequence). The CDR3 DNA sequence: TGTGCCTGGGGACAGGGGGTGAACACTGAAGCTTTCTTT. It codes for CAWGQGVNTEAFF.

The rearrangement links TRBV5-4 to TRBJ2-2; TRBD2 might be the D (5 bases). CDR1 and CDR2 from the germline V gene are SGHNT and YYREEE (reference sequence). This CDR3 has 13 amino acids. Deletions cut 5 bases from V and 6 bases from J, with 11 bases between. The CDR3 bases are TGTGCCAGCAGTAGGGCCGGGGCCGGGGAGCTGTTTTTT. Translated: CASSRAGAGELFF.

CDR3: CASSRRGRNEQYF. The CDR3 DNA reads as TGTGCCAGCAGCCGCAGGGGAAGGAACGAGCAGTACTTC. The rearrangement joins TRBV11-3 to TRBJ2-7; D perhaps matches TRBD1 (6 bases). The CDR3 extends over 13 amino acids. V lost 5 bases, J lost 5 bases, and 13 bases lay in between. Germline V lookup: CDR1 SGHNT, CDR2 YENEEA.

The rearrangement links TRBV7-2 to TRBJ2-3, with D unresolved. The germline V and J ends were trimmed by 1 base and 2 bases, with 7 bases remaining between them. Germline assignment: CDR1 SGHTA and CDR2 FQGNSA. The CDR3 totals 14 residues. CDR3 amino acids: CASSLGRNTDTQYF. The CDR3 DNA sequence: TGTGCCAGCAGCTTAGGCAGGAACACAGATACGCAGTATTTT.

The chain combines TRBV5-1 with TRBJ1-5; a weak D match, TRBD1 (6 bases). V lost 0 bases, J lost 1 base, and 8 bases lay in between. Germline V gives CDR1 SGHRS, CDR2 YFSETQ. The CDR3 runs 15 residues. The CDR3 protein is CASSLGGQSNQPQHF. CDR3 bases: TGCGCCAGCAGCTTGGGAGGACAGAGCAATCAGCCCCAGCATTTT.

This rearrangement joins TRBV18 to TRBJ1-1; 7 nucleotides match TRBD1. The germline gives CDR1 KGHSH, CDR2 LQKENI. Trimming cost V 2 bases and J 4 bases; bases outside gene matches: 7. This CDR3 is built from 15 residues. CDR3 protein: CASSPGRGHGTEAFF. In DNA, the CDR3 is TGTGCCAGCTCACCAGGGAGGGGGCATGGCACTGAAGCTTTCTTT.

This chain joins TRBV11-3 and TRBJ2-5, with TRBD2 as a possible D gene (5 bases). The germline CDR1 and CDR2 sequences are SGHNT and YENEEA. Trimming stripped 2 bases from V and 5 bases from J, with 9 bases between. The CDR3 length is 13 residues. The CDR3 sequence is CASSLISEETQYF. The CDR3 nucleotides read TGTGCCAGCAGCTTAATTAGCGAGGAGACCCAGTACTTC.

The chain carries TRBV5-1 and TRBJ2-5, with TRBD1 matching over 10 bases. This CDR3 is 15 amino acids long. CDR1 and CDR2 (germline): SGHRS, YFSETQ. V lost 0 bases to trimming and J lost 2 bases; unmatched junction nucleotides: 1. CDR3 residues: CASSLEGQGQETQYF. The CDR3 DNA sequence: TGCGCCAGCAGCTTGGAGGGACAGGGGCAAGAGACCCAGTACTTC. Full variable domain (remainder filled in from reference TRBV5-1 and TRBJ2-5): KAGVTQTPRYLIKTRGQQVTLSCSPISGHRSVSWYQQTPGQGLQFLFEYFSETQRNKGNFPGRFSGRQFSNSRSEMNVSTLELGDSALYLCASSLEGQGQETQYFGPGTRLLVL.

This clone was seen only a few times. The V gene is TRBV27, the J gene TRBJ1-5, with 7 bases identical to TRBD1. The germline CDR1 and CDR2 sequences are MNHEY and SMNVEV (reference sequence). The CDR3 is 15 amino acids. With 3 bases clipped from V and 2 bases from J, the junction kept 4 bases outside the gene matches. This CDR3 reads CASSLLTGGNQPQHF. The CDR3 nucleotides read TGTGCCAGCAGTTTGCTCACAGGGGGCAATCAGCCCCAGCATTTT.

The CDR3 sequence is CASSIGPRESGELFF. DNA of the CDR3: TGTGCCAGTAGTATAGGCCCCCGGGAGTCCGGGGAGCTGTTTTTT. V usage is TRBV19 and J usage is TRBJ2-2, with a weak D call TRBD2 (6 bases). V was pared by 1 base and J by 6 bases, with 12 bases between. The CDR3 covers 15 residues. Germline CDR1 and CDR2: LNHDA and SQIVND (reference sequence).

This chain joins TRBV19 and TRBJ2-7; 12 bases are shared with TRBD2. V shed 3 bases, J shed 3 bases, and the junction held 15 bases outside the gene matches. The CDR3 is made up of 19 amino acids. The germline gives CDR1 LNHDA, CDR2 SQIVND (reference sequence). The CDR3 DNA reads as TGTGCCAGTAGTATCATCGGGACTAGCGGGCCGTCCGGCCACTACGAGCAGTACTTC. It specifies CASSIIGTSGPSGHYEQYF.

This clone came up once. The chain has TRBV30 and TRBJ1-6, with TRBD1 identical over 12 bases. Germline V gene sequence: CDR1 GTSNPN, CDR2 SVGIG (reference sequence). Trimming took 3 bases from V and 12 from J; bases not matched to a gene: 15. This CDR3 region has 17 residues. CDR3 sequence: CAWRPILGDRGLEPLHF. In DNA form, the CDR3 reads TGTGCCTGGAGACCGATTTTAGGGGACAGGGGGCTGGAACCCCTCCACTTT.

V and J are TRBV9 and TRBJ1-1, with TRBD1 identical over 9 bases. The CDR3 is 14 amino acids. Germline V gene lookup returns CDR1 SGDLS and CDR2 YYNGEE. V gave up 4 bases and J gave up 11 bases; unmatched junction bases: 12. DNA of the CDR3: TGTGCCAGCAGCAAAACCGTACAGGGGGCACGGGCTTTCTTT. Its protein product is CASSKTVQGARAFF.

The chain joins TRBV11-2 to TRBJ2-1, with 11 bases that match TRBD2. The CDR3 contains 15 residues. V was pared by 7 bases and J by 4 bases, with 6 bases of the junction left unmatched. Germline loops: CDR1 SGHAT, CDR2 FQNNGV. CDR3 amino acids: CASIYGTSGYNEQFF. DNA of the CDR3: TGTGCCAGCATCTACGGGACTAGCGGTTACAATGAGCAGTTCTTC.

The CDR3 region is CSVGQDLYNEQFF. The CDR3 DNA follows: TGCAGCGTTGGACAAGACCTCTACAATGAGCAGTTCTTC. This chain joins TRBV29-1 and TRBJ2-1; D remains ambiguous. V shed 4 bases and J shed 3 bases, with 10 bases lying between them. The V gene's germline CDR1 is SQVTM and CDR2 ANQGSEA. This CDR3 is 13 amino acids long.

The V gene is TRBV15, the J gene TRBJ2-7; 10 positions agree with TRBD2. The CDR3 is made up of 17 amino acids. V was clipped by 0 bases and J by 0 bases; unmatched bases: 5. In germline, CDR1 is LNHNV, CDR2 YYDKDF (reference sequence). CDR3 residues: CATSRDIAGGPSYEQYF. Here the CDR3 DNA reads TGTGCCACCAGCAGAGATATAGCGGGAGGCCCCTCCTACGAGCAGTACTTC.